The 10 T cell receptor beta chains below come from one sample, sequenced in a study of shared clonotypes between healthy human individuals. The assay was immunoSEQ multiplex PCR, and TCRdb's table has in-frame clones only and misses some. Of under 600,000 clones detected, around 78% appear once; the ten largest clones hold 9.5% to 15%. Sequenced material: PBMCs. The receptors come from a woman between 40 and 50 years old in good health. Some clones in this sample may be carry-over from other donors' samples.

The CDR3 DNA follows: TGCGCCAGCAGCCAAGAACCGGGACTAGCAAAAGAGCAGTACTTC. Protein: CASSQEPGLAKEQYF. The chain is built from TRBV4-3 and TRBJ2-7; 9 bases match TRBD2. The CDR3 contains 15 residues. With 0 bases clipped from V and 7 bases from J, the junction kept 7 bases outside the gene matches. Germline CDR1 and CDR2: LGHNA and YSLEER.

The rearrangement links TRBV19 to TRBJ1-5; D is unresolved. The CDR3 sequence is 15 residues long. The V end lost 3 bases, the J end lost 5 bases, and 14 bases lay between the germline ends. The germline gives CDR1 LNHDA, CDR2 SQIVND (reference sequence). The CDR3 loop is CASSIPTAGDQPQHF. In DNA form, the CDR3 reads TGTGCCAGTAGTATCCCAACGGCCGGAGATCAGCCCCAGCATTTT.

This clone was observed once. The chain recombines TRBV19 with TRBJ1-4; D ambiguous. The germline V and J ends were trimmed by 5 bases and 8 bases, with 21 bases remaining between them. The CDR3 has 16 amino acids. Germline-derived CDR1 and CDR2 are LNHDA and SQIVND (reference sequence). In nucleotides, the CDR3 is TGTGCCAGTAGTTCGGAGGGAACCGGCGATCGGGAAAAACTGTTTTTT. The encoded protein is CASSSEGTGDREKLFF.

This clone was counted only a few times. This chain connects TRBV6-1 to TRBJ2-3, with D tentatively TRBD2 (6 bases). V was clipped by 2 bases and J by 0 bases, with 18 bases between them. Germline-derived CDR1 and CDR2 are MNHNS and SASEGT. The CDR3 contains 18 residues. CDR3 nucleotides: TGTGCCAGCAGTGAAAGTGGGGGGTTCAGCACTAGCACAGATACGCAGTATTTT. Protein sequence: CASSESGGFSTSTDTQYF.

V usage is TRBV19 and J usage is TRBJ2-3; D is undetermined. The CDR3 runs 11 residues. V dropped 10 bases and J dropped 7 bases, with 12 bases sitting between them. Per germline, CDR1 LNHDA and CDR2 SQIVND (reference sequence). The CDR3 sequence: CATSEVNTQYF. The CDR3 DNA reads TGTGCCACCTCCGAAGTGAATACGCAGTATTTT.

This clone was found once. This chain connects TRBV5-4 to TRBJ2-5; D is unresolved. V lost 4 bases, J lost 1 base, and 11 bases lay in between. Germline lookup yields CDR1 SGHNT and CDR2 YYREEE (reference sequence). The CDR3 consists of 14 residues. Here the CDR3 DNA reads TGTGCCAGCAGCACCACCCGCGGCCAAGAGACCCAGTACTTC. Encoded protein: CASSTTRGQETQYF.

The table lists this clone with a count of one. V is TRBV6-4 and J is TRBJ2-2, with D unresolved. Between the trimmed V and J ends, which lost 8 bases and 4 bases, there was a span of 14 bases. The V gene's germline CDR1 is MRHNA and CDR2 SNTAGT. CDR3 length: 14 residues. CDR3 protein: CASVHRQSTGELFF. In nucleotides, the CDR3 is TGTGCCAGCGTCCATCGACAATCCACCGGGGAGCTGTTTTTT.

As to this clone: The same CDR3 can be traced to other DNA sequences in this sample. The V call is TRBV5-1, the J call TRBJ2-7, with 10 bases fitting TRBD1. Germline loops: CDR1 SGHRS, CDR2 YFSETQ. CDR3 size: 15 residues. The V gene end was trimmed by 2 bases and the J gene end by 5 bases; junction bases not matched to a gene: 7. The CDR3 reads CASSLSGTGVDEQYF. DNA of the CDR3: TGCGCCAGCAGCTTATCCGGGACAGGGGTCGACGAGCAGTACTTC.

V gene TRBV9 combines with J gene TRBJ1-2, with D possibly TRBD1 on 6 matching bases. This CDR3 contains 14 residues. V gave up 4 bases and J gave up 2 bases, with 12 bases separating them. Germline-derived CDR1 and CDR2 are SGDLS and YYNGEE. CDR3 sequence reads: CASSLMGANYGYTF. For the CDR3, the DNA is TGTGCCAGCAGCCTCATGGGGGCAAACTATGGCTACACCTTC.

This chain links TRBV27 with TRBJ1-5, with 7 bases matching TRBD1. The V gene's germline CDR1 is MNHEY and CDR2 SMNVEV (reference sequence). The junction had 5 bases not matched to a gene; V was cut back by 5 bases and J by 7 bases. This CDR3 has 13 amino acids. CDR3 amino acids: CASSVDRAQPQHF. The CDR3 DNA is TGTGCCAGCAGTGTAGACAGGGCACAGCCCCAGCATTTT.